This T cell receptor (beta chain) was sequenced in a study of shared clonotypes between healthy human individuals. The CDR3 sequence is 14 residues long. Trimming took off 0 bases at V and 9 bases at J, with 12 bases between the two ends. The V gene's germline CDR1 is MRHNA and CDR2 SNTAGT. Naive CD45RA+ and memory CD45RA-negative subsets were split from CD4+ cells. Every subset's genomic DNA went evenly onto several immunoSEQ plates. Profiled with immunoSEQ multiplex PCR; TCRdb holds only in-frame clones, not every one. The sample lists roughly 2,300,000 clones, around 92% occurring once. The specimen was naive CD4+ T cells from PBMCs. Specified subset: CD45RA+ positively selected. The V call is TRBV6-4, the J call TRBJ2-1, with D perhaps matching TRBD1 (5 bases). This sequence was found in a young man in good health. Some clones in this sample may be carry-over from other donors' samples. CDR3 in amino acids: CASSDSTESGEQFF. Written as DNA, the CDR3 is TGTGCCAGCAGTGACTCGACAGAGTCGGGTGAGCAGTTCTTC.